This T cell receptor (beta chain) was identified during a study of blood T cell repertoires in COVID-19. Here immunoSEQ multiplex PCR was the method, and the copy in TCRdb shows in-frame clones only, minus some. The sample has a few hundred thousand clones, 80% to 90% seen once. As to this clone: Other DNA sequences in this specimen translate into the identical CDR3.

The germline gives CDR1 SGHTA, CDR2 FQGNSA. CDR3 size: 14 residues. The junction had 3 bases not matched to a gene; V was cut back by 3 bases and J by 2 bases. This TCR came from a woman in her 70s with COVID-19, enrolled during active disease. Sequenced: peripheral blood. The chain is built from TRBV7-2 and TRBJ2-7, with 8 bases aligning to TRBD2. The CDR3 loop is CASSFSGGPYEQYF. The CDR3 nucleotides read TGTGCCAGCAGCTTCTCGGGAGGGCCCTACGAGCAGTACTTC.